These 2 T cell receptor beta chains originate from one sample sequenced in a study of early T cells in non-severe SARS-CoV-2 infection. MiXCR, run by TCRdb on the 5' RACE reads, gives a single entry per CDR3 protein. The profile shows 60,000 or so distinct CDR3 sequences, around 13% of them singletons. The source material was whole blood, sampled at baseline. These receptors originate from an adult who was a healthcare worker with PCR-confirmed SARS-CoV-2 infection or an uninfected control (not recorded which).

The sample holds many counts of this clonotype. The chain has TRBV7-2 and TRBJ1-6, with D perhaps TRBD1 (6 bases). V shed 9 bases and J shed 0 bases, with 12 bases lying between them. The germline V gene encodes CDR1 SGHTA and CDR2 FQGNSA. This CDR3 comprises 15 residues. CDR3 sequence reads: CASAGGDSYNSPLHF. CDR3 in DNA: TGTGCCAGTGCTGGGGGCGACTCCTATAATTCACCCCTCCACTTT.

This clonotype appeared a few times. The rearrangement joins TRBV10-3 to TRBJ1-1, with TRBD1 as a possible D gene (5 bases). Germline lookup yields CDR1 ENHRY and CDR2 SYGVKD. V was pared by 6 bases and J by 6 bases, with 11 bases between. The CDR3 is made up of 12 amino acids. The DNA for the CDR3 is TGTGCCATCAGGGATTCGGGGGCTGAAGCTTTCTTT. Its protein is CAIRDSGAEAFF.